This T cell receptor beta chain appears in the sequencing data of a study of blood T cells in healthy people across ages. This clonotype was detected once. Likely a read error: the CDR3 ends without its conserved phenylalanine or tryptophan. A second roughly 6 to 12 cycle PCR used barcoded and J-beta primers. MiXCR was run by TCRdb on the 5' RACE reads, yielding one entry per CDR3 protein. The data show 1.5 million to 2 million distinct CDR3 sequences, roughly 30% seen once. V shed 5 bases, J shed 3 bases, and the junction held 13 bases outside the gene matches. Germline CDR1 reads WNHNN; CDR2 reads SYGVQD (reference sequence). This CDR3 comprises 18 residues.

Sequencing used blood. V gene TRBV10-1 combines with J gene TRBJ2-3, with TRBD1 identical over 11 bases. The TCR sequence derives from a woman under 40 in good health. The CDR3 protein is CASSKGRTGGDVTDTQYL. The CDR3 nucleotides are TGCGCCAGCAGTAAGGGTCGGACAGGGGGCGACGTAACAGATACGCAGTATCTT.